Here is one T cell receptor beta chain with its context. Antigen unknown. Use of 60 Vbeta and 13 Jbeta primers characterized the PCR. Measured with immunoSEQ multiplex PCR; TCRdb has only the in-frame clones, and not every one. Here the sample spans approximately 130,000 clones, about 78% being singletons. This entry comes from a study of cytomegalovirus exposure and HLA in healthy donors. Study conclusions and caveats: In an earlier analysis, most TCR beta V segments were productive about 87% or about 30% of the time. Later analysis demonstrated an association between a missense DCLRE1C variant and TCR beta V- and J-gene trimming.

Sample: PBMCs. This TCR was recovered from a man aged 50-60 years in good health and CMV-seronegative.

CDR3 nucleotide sequence: TGTGCCAGCAGTGAAATGAAACAGGGCTATGGCTACACCTTC. Residues: CASSEMKQGYGYTF. This chain connects TRBV2 to TRBJ1-2, with D possibly matching TRBD1 (6 bases). CDR3 size: 14 residues. The V gene lost 2 bases and the J gene lost 4 bases, with 11 bases spanning the gap. Germline V CDR1 and CDR2: SNHLY, FYNNEI. Complete variable domain (other parts from reference TRBV2 and TRBJ1-2): EPEVTQTPSHQVTQMGQEVILRCVPISNHLYFYWYRQILGQKVEFLVSFYNNEISEKSEIFDDQFSVERPDGSNFTLKIRSTKLEDSAMYFCASSEMKQGYGYTFGSGTRLTVV.